A selection of T cell receptor beta chains follows, all from one sample in a study of CD8+ T cells in alopecia areata. Here immunoSEQ multiplex PCR was the method, and the copy in TCRdb shows in-frame clones only, minus some. Of over 200,000 clones in the sample, more than 45% were seen once. Here the sequenced sample was CD4+ T cells sorted from blood, taken at week 0. The receptors originated from a human donor with alopecia areata. CDR3s include the opening cysteine and the closing phenylalanine or tryptophan. D genes are given only for firm matches. Clone sizes are given selectively: once, few, many, or a class where the clone is expanded.

clone_size j_call v_call d_call cdr3_aa cdr3_nt
NA TRBJ1-6 TRBV6-6 NA CASSSSSYNSPLHF TGTGCCAGCAGTTCGAGCTCCTATAATTCACCCCTCCACTTT
NA TRBJ1-1 TRBV29-1 NA CSALTGTVNTEAFF TGCAGCGCATTAACCGGGACGGTGAACACTGAAGCTTTCTTT
NA TRBJ2-7 TRBV6-6 TRBD2 CASRGLVEYEQYF TGTGCCAGCAGAGGACTAGTCGAGTACGAGCAGTACTTC
NA TRBJ2-7 TRBV1 NA CTSSQEIAGGTYEQYF TGCACCAGCAGCCAAGAGATAGCGGGAGGAACCTACGAGCAGTACTTC
NA TRBJ1-5 TRBV6-1 TRBD1 CASSEYRGEYSNQPQHF TGTGCCAGCAGTGAATACAGGGGGGAATATAGCAATCAGCCCCAGCATTTT
NA TRBJ1-1 TRBV2 NA CASSVQGWDDTEAFF TGTGCCAGCAGTGTACAGGGCTGGGATGACACTGAAGCTTTCTTT
NA TRBJ2-7 TRBV29-1 NA CSVVSRTKVYEQYF TGCAGCGTTGTATCCCGGACGAAGGTATACGAGCAGTACTTC
NA TRBJ2-5 TRBV30 NA CAWSGGKETQYF TGTGCCTGGAGTGGGGGGAAAGAGACCCAGTACTTC
NA TRBJ1-1 TRBV7-9 NA CASSLGQSLMNTEAFF TGTGCCAGCAGCTTGGGTCAGTCCCTCATGAACACTGAAGCTTTCTTT
NA TRBJ1-4 TRBV5-1 TRBD1 CASSPGTGNEKLFF TGCGCCAGCAGTCCCGGGACAGGAAATGAAAAACTGTTTTTT
few TRBJ1-3 TRBV2 NA CASRGGNTIYF TGTGCCAGCAGAGGTGGAAACACCATATATTTT
NA TRBJ1-1 TRBV5-6 NA CASSGEGMNTEAFF TGTGCCAGCAGCGGGGAAGGGATGAACACTGAAGCTTTCTTT
NA TRBJ2-6 TRBV19 NA CASASARGANVLTF TGTGCCAGTGCAAGTGCGCGGGGGGCCAACGTCCTGACTTTC
once TRBJ1-1 TRBV29-1 NA CSVEYSYMNTEAFF TGCAGCGTTGAATACAGCTACATGAACACTGAAGCTTTCTTT
NA TRBJ1-1 TRBV29-1 NA CSVVGRMNTEAFF TGCAGCGTTGTTGGCAGGATGAACACTGAAGCTTTCTTT
NA TRBJ2-1 TRBV7-3 TRBD1 CASSLLRTGGGIEQFF TGTGCCAGCAGCTTACTCCGGACAGGGGGAGGAATTGAGCAGTTCTTC
few TRBJ2-2 TRBV2 TRBD1 CASRIRQGVVFF TGTGCCAGCAGAATCCGACAGGGGGTGGTGTTTTTT
NA TRBJ2-3 TRBV7-9 TRBD1 CASSLGQSTDTQYF TGTGCCAGCAGCTTGGGACAGAGCACAGATACGCAGTATTTT